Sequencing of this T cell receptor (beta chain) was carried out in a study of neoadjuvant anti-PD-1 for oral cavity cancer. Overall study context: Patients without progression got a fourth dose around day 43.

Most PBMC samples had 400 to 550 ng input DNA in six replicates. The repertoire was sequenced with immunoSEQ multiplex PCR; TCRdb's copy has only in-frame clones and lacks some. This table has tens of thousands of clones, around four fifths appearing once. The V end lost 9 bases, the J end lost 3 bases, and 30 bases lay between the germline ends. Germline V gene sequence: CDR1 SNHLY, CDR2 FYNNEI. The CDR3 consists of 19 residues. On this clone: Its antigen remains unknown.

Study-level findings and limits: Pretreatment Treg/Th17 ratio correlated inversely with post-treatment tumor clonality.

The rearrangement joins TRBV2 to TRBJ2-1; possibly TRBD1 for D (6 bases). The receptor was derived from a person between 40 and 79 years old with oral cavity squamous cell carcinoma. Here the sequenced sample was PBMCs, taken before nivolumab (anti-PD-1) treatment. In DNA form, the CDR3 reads TGTGCCAGTATAAAGGGACAACGGCTGGGAGTAGGACTCTACAATGAGCAGTTCTTC. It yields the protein CASIKGQRLGVGLYNEQFF.